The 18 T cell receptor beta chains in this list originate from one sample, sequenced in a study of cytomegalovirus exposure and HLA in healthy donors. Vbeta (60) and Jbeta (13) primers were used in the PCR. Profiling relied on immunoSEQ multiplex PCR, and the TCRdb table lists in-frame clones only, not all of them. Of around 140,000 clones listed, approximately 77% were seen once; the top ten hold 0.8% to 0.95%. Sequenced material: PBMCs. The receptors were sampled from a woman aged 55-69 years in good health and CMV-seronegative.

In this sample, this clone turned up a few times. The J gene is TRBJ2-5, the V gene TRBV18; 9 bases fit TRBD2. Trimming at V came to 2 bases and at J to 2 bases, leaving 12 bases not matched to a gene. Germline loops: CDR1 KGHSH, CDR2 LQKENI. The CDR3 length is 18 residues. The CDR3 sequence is CASSPVVGLAGLQETQYF. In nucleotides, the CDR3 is TGTGCCAGCTCACCAGTTGTCGGGCTAGCGGGGTTACAAGAGACCCAGTACTTC.

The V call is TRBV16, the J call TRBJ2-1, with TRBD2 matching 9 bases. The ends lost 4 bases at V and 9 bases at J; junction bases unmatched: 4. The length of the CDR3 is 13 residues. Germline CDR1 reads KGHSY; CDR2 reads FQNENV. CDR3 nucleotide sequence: TGTGCCAGCAGCCGCCAGACTAGCGGTGAGCAGTTCTTC. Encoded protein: CASSRQTSGEQFF.

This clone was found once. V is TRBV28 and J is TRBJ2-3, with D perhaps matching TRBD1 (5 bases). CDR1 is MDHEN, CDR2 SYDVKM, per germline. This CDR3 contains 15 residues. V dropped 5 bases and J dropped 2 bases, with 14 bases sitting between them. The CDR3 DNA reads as TGTGCCAGCAGTACTCAGGGATTTCCCACAGATACGCAGTATTTT. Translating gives CASSTQGFPTDTQYF.

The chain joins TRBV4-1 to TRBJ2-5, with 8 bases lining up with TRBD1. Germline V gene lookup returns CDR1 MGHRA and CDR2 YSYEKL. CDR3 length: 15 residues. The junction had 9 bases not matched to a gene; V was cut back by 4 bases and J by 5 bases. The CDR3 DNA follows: TGCGCCAGCAGCCGTACGACAGGGGCGGGCGAGACCCAGTACTTC. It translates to CASSRTTGAGETQYF.

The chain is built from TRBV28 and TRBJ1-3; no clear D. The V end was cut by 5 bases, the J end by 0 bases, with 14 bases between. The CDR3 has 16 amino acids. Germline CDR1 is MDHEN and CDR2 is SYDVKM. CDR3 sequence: CASSLPGLRSGNTIYF. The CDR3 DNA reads TGTGCCAGCAGTCTCCCAGGACTGCGCTCTGGAAACACCATATATTTT.

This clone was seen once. CDR3 amino acids: CASRETGAGELFF. The DNA for the CDR3 is TGTGCCAGCAGAGAGACAGGGGCCGGGGAGCTGTTTTTT. The J gene is TRBJ2-2, the V gene TRBV6-5; 8 nucleotides align to TRBD1. Trimming cost V 6 bases and J 6 bases; bases outside gene matches: 3. Germline CDR1 is MNHEY and CDR2 is SVGAGI. The CDR3 spans 13 residues.

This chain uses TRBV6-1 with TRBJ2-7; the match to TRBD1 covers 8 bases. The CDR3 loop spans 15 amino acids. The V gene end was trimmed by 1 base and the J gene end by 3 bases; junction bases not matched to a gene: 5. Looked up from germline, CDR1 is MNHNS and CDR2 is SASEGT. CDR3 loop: CASSEGAGGFYEQYF. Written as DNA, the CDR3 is TGTGCCAGCAGTGAAGGGGCAGGGGGCTTCTACGAGCAGTACTTC.

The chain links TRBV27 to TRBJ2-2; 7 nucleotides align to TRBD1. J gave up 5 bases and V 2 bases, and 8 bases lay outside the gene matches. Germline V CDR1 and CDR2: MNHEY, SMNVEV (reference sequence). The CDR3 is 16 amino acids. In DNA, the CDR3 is TGTGCCAGCAGTTTAAGTAAAGGGGGCAGGACCGGGGAGCTGTTTTTT. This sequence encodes CASSLSKGGRTGELFF.

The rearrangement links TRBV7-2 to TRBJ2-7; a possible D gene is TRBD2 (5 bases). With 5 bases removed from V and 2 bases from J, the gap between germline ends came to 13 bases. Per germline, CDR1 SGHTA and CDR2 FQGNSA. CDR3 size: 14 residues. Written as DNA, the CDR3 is TGTGCCAGCAGCCCCGATCGGGGTCCCTACGAGCAGTACTTC. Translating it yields CASSPDRGPYEQYF.

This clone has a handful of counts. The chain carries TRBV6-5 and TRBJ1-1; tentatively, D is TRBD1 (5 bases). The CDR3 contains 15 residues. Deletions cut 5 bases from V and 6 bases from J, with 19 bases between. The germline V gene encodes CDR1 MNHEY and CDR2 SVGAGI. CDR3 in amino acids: CASSQGSSGRAEAFF. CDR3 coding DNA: TGTGCCAGCAGTCAGGGTAGTTCGGGGAGGGCTGAAGCTTTCTTT.

The CDR3 loop reads CASSASIAGEADTQYF. CDR3 in DNA: TGTGCCAGCAGCGCAAGTATAGCGGGAGAGGCAGATACGCAGTATTTT. The chain couples TRBV9 to TRBJ2-3, with 9 positions matching TRBD2. The V gene's germline CDR1 is SGDLS and CDR2 YYNGEE. The CDR3 length is 16 residues. V shed 3 bases, J shed 4 bases, and the junction held 9 bases outside the gene matches.

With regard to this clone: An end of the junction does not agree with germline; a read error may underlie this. Here the CDR3 reads CSSSWDYHEQFF. As DNA, the CDR3 is TGTTCCAGCAGCTGGGACTACCATGAGCAGTTCTTC. V and J are TRBV7-9 and TRBJ2-1; TRBD2 matches at 7 bases. CDR1 is SEHNR, CDR2 FQNEAQ, per germline (reference sequence). The CDR3 loop spans 12 amino acids.

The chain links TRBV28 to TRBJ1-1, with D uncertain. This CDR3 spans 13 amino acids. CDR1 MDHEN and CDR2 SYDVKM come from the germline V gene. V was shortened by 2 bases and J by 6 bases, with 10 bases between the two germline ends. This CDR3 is CASSLGKRAEAFF. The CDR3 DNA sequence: TGTGCCAGCAGTTTAGGTAAACGGGCTGAAGCTTTCTTT.

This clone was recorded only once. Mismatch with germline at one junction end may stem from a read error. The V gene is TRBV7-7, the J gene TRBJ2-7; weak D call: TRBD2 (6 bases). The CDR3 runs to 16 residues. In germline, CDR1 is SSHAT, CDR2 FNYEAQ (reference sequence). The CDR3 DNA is TGTGCTAGCAGCTCCCGGAGGCGGGGACCCGCCTTGGAGCAGTACTTC. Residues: CASSSRRRGPALEQYF.

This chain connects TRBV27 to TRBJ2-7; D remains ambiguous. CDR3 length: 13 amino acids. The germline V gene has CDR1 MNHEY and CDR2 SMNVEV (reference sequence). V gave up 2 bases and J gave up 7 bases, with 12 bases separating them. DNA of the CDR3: TGTGCCAGCAGTTTAGGAGTGCGTGTTGAGCAGTACTTC. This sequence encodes CASSLGVRVEQYF.

CDR3 sequence: CAISEGTSGSYEQYF. CDR3 sequence (DNA): TGTGCCATCAGTGAGGGGACTAGCGGCTCCTACGAGCAGTACTTC. The V call is TRBV10-3, the J call TRBJ2-7, with 11 bases that match TRBD2. The CDR3 spans 15 residues. The ends lost 2 bases at V and 0 bases at J; junction bases unmatched: 0. Germline assignment: CDR1 ENHRY and CDR2 SYGVKD.

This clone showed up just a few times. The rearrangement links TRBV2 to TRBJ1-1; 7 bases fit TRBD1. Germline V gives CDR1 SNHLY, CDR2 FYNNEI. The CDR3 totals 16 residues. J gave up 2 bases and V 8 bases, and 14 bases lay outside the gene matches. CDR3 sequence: CASSRPSGGSNTEAFF. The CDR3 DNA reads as TGTGCCAGCTCCCGTCCGTCAGGGGGATCTAACACTGAAGCTTTCTTT.

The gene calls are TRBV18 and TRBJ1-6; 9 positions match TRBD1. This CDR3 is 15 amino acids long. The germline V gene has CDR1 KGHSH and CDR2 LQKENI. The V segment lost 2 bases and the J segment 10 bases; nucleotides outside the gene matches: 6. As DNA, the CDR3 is TGTGCCAGCTCACCAGATACAGGGGGCGTATCACCCCTCCACTTT. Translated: CASSPDTGGVSPLHF.